This TCR beta chain was retrieved from a study of Graves' ophthalmopathy and Graves' hyperthyroidism. Study-level points and caveats: Ophthalmopathy progression prediction by the model yielded a sensitivity of about 68% and a specificity of about 72%.

The TCR beta CDR3 regions underwent amplification from RNA transcripts. Scientists carried out first-round RT-PCR using HTBI primers and then a second-round multiplex PCR. Each CDR3 protein gets one entry after TCRdb re-called the multiplex PCR reads with MiXCR. Among around 660,000 distinct CDR3 sequences listed, approximately 39% were seen once. V dropped 5 bases and J dropped 2 bases, with 13 bases sitting between them. The germline gives CDR1 SNHLY, CDR2 FYNNEI. The CDR3 is 15 amino acids. A word on this clonotype: Its specificity is unknown.

This sequence joins TRBV2 and TRBJ2-1, with D tentatively TRBD1 (6 bases). The clonotype originates from an adult man with Graves' ophthalmopathy. Material: peripheral blood. CDR3 coding DNA: TGTGCCAGCAGTAACCAGTGGACAGCCTACAATGAGCAGTTCTTC. This codes for CASSNQWTAYNEQFF.